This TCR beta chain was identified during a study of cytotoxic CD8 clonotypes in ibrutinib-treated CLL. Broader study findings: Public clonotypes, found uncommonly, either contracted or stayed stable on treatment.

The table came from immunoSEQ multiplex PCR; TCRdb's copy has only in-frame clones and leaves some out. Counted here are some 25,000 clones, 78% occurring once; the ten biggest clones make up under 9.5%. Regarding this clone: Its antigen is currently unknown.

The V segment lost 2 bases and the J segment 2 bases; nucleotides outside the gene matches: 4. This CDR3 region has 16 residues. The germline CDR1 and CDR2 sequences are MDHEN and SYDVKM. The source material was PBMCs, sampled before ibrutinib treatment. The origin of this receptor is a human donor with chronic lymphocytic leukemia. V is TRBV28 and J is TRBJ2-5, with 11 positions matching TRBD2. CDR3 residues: CASSLQGLAVQETQYF. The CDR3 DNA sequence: TGTGCCAGCAGTTTACAGGGACTAGCGGTACAAGAGACCCAGTACTTC.